The TCR beta chain described here comes from a study of cytomegalovirus exposure and HLA in healthy donors. Study-wide background: Most genotyped donors, about 81% of about 430, had Caucasian-associated genetic ancestry.

Healthy bone marrow donors supplied every sample. 13 Jbeta primers and 60 Vbeta primers were used for the PCR. Method: immunoSEQ multiplex PCR; TCRdb's copy keeps in-frame clones and lacks some. This table holds roughly 140,000 clones, 73% found once. Sequenced sample: PBMCs. This receptor was identified in a human donor in good health.

CDR3: CASSESIRGDYGYTF. The CDR3 nucleotides are TGTGCCAGCAGTGAATCCATCCGAGGAGACTATGGCTACACCTTC. The rearrangement uses TRBV6-1 and TRBJ1-2, with unresolved D. Trimming cost V 2 bases and J 3 bases, with 13 bases left between them. There are 15 residues in the CDR3. Germline CDR1 is MNHNS and CDR2 is SASEGT.